The subject of this entry is one TCR beta chain. Its antigen is undetermined. In TCRdb, the reads were re-called with MiXCR into one record per CDR3 protein. The sample lists around 770,000 distinct CDR3 sequences, roughly 29% occurring once. CDR3 length: 13 amino acids. V gave up 4 bases and J gave up 5 bases, with 10 bases separating them. CDR1 SGHRS and CDR2 YFSETQ come from the germline V gene. The record originates from a study of T cell repertoires in cytomegalovirus infection. About the study: CMV epitopes in the study were HLA-C-restricted (recently identified) and HLA-B-restricted (well studied). Findings of the study overall: Identification of carriers of CMV plus the relevant HLA was performed using cumulative public TCR beta family frequency.

The chain has TRBV5-1 and TRBJ2-1, with D uncertain. This sequence originates from a human donor in good health (CMV status not recorded). Some clones in this sample may be carry-over from other donors' samples. The source was cultured CD8+ T cells from PBMCs, collected from culture after CMV antigen stimulation. The CDR3 here is CASSEIPNNEQFF. The CDR3 DNA follows: TGCGCCAGCAGCGAAATCCCCAACAATGAGCAGTTCTTC. Full variable domain (outside the CDR3, taken from reference TRBV5-1 and TRBJ2-1): KAGVTQTPRYLIKTRGQQVTLSCSPISGHRSVSWYQQTPGQGLQFLFEYFSETQRNKGNFPGRFSGRQFSNSRSEMNVSTLELGDSALYLCASSEIPNNEQFFGPGTRLTVL.